The next 32 T cell receptor beta chains were all read from a single sample in a study of T cell responses to AZD1222 COVID-19 vaccine. Assay used: immunoSEQ multiplex PCR; TCRdb lists only in-frame clones, some missing. The sample consists of approximately 140,000 clones, around 94% of them appearing once. Sequencing was performed on peripheral blood, taken on day 0 of AZD1222 vaccination. The receptors were sampled from an adult in good health.

The chain is built from TRBV7-8 and TRBJ1-1, with D possibly matching TRBD1 (5 bases). Trimming shortened V by 0 bases and J by 5 bases, and 10 bases separated the two germline ends. Per germline, CDR1 SGHVS and CDR2 FQNEAQ. The CDR3 length is 14 residues. This CDR3 is CASSLARGGTEAFF. As DNA, the CDR3 is TGTGCCAGCAGCTTAGCCCGGGGGGGGACTGAAGCTTTCTTT. Filled out from reference TRBV7-8 and TRBJ1-1, the complete variable domain reads GAGVSQSPRYKVAKRGQDVALRCDPISGHVSLFWYQQALGQGPEFLTYFQNEAQLDKSGLPSDRFFAERPEGSVSTLKIQRTQQEDSAVYLCASSLARGGTEAFFGQGTRLTVV.

The chain joins TRBV2 to TRBJ1-1, with 10 positions matching TRBD1. Looked up from germline, CDR1 is SNHLY and CDR2 is FYNNEI. V shed 7 bases and J 8 bases; nucleotides not matched to a gene: 7. CDR3 length: 13 residues. The CDR3 protein is CASTLTGGPEAFF. The CDR3 DNA is TGTGCCAGCACCTTGACAGGGGGCCCGGAAGCTTTCTTT.

This clone has only one observation. The chain joins TRBV2 to TRBJ2-3; TRBD2 is a possible D gene (6 bases). Germline CDR1 reads SNHLY; CDR2 reads FYNNEI. V lost 5 bases and J lost 0, with 12 bases in between. CDR3 length: 15 amino acids. CDR3 loop: CASSRLGASTDTQYF. CDR3 nucleotide sequence: TGTGCCAGCAGTCGACTAGGGGCTAGCACAGATACGCAGTATTTT.

The chain carries TRBV2 and TRBJ2-7; the match to TRBD1 covers 7 bases. Germline V lookup: CDR1 SNHLY, CDR2 FYNNEI. The V gene end was trimmed by 6 bases and the J gene end by 3 bases; junction bases not matched to a gene: 5. The CDR3 extends over 13 amino acids. CDR3 residues: CASRRQGSYEQYV. CDR3 coding DNA: TGTGCCAGCAGGCGACAGGGTAGCTACGAGCAGTACGTC.

CDR3 nucleotides: TGCGCCAGCAGCCGCGAGGGGGGACAGCGCAAGGATCAGCCCCAGCATTTT. This codes for CASSREGGQRKDQPQHF. This sequence joins TRBV4-1 and TRBJ1-5; 7 nucleotides line up with TRBD1. Germline V lookup: CDR1 MGHRA, CDR2 YSYEKL. The CDR3 spans 17 residues. V shed 4 bases, J shed 5 bases, and the junction held 14 bases outside the gene matches.

The chain carries TRBV7-6 and TRBJ2-5; 9 bases are shared with TRBD2. Trimming at V came to 2 bases and at J to 5 bases, leaving 6 bases not matched to a gene. The CDR3 totals 15 residues. CDR1 is SGHVS and CDR2 is FNYEAQ in the germline V gene. The CDR3 region is CASSLNLAGWETQYF. The CDR3, as DNA: TGTGCCAGCAGCTTAAATCTAGCGGGGTGGGAGACCCAGTACTTC.

The chain is built from TRBV5-8 and TRBJ2-1; no firm D call. The CDR3 sequence is 15 residues long. CDR1 is SGHTS and CDR2 is YDEGEE in the germline V gene. Trimming removed 4 bases at V and 9 bases at J, with 20 bases between. The CDR3 DNA follows: TGTGCCAGCAGCCCGGACCCCAGACGCAACCCTGAGCAGTTCTTC. Encoded protein: CASSPDPRRNPEQFF.

The chain carries TRBV27 and TRBJ1-5; 7 bases match TRBD1. Trimming cost V 6 bases and J 2 bases; bases outside gene matches: 7. The V gene's germline CDR1 is MNHEY and CDR2 SMNVEV (reference sequence). The CDR3 has 15 residues. The CDR3 sequence is CASSRGIQRNQPQHF. The CDR3 nucleotides are TGTGCCAGCAGCAGGGGGATCCAACGCAATCAGCCCCAGCATTTT.

The gene calls are TRBV2 and TRBJ2-3; the match to TRBD2 covers 9 bases. CDR1 and CDR2 (germline): SNHLY, FYNNEI. The V and J ends lost 8 bases and 3 bases, in that order; junction bases with no gene match: 6. This CDR3 is 14 amino acids long. The CDR3 DNA reads TGTGCCAGCCTAAGGACTAGCGTGACAGATACGCAGTATTTT. Translated: CASLRTSVTDTQYF.

J is TRBJ2-1 and V is TRBV7-2; 8 bases agree with TRBD2. The CDR3 is made up of 15 amino acids. Germline values: CDR1 SGHTA, CDR2 FQGNSA. The V gene end was trimmed by 2 bases and the J gene end by 3 bases; junction bases not matched to a gene: 3. The CDR3 nucleotides are TGTGCCAGCAGCTTATATACTAGCGGCTACAATGAGCAGTTCTTC. Residues: CASSLYTSGYNEQFF. The full variable domain, completed using reference TRBV7-2 and TRBJ2-1, is GAGVSQSPSNKVTEKGKDVELRCDPISGHTALYWYRQSLGQGLEFLIYFQGNSAPDKSGLPSDRFSAERTGGSVSTLTIQRTQQEDSAVYLCASSLYTSGYNEQFFGPGTRLTVL.

This clone showed up just once. The chain combines TRBV11-2 with TRBJ2-7; D perhaps matches TRBD1 (6 bases). Germline V CDR1 and CDR2: SGHAT, FQNNGV. This CDR3 region has 17 residues. Trimming cost V 1 base and J 4 bases, with 20 bases left between them. Here the CDR3 reads CASSLGPTGPLYYEQYV. The CDR3 bases are TGTGCCAGCAGCTTAGGCCCGACAGGACCACTATATTACGAGCAGTACGTC.

V is TRBV7-9 and J is TRBJ1-1; D is ambiguous. Germline CDR1 SEHNR, CDR2 FQNEAQ (reference sequence). The ends were cut back, 7 bases at V and 1 base at J, with 7 bases in the middle. The CDR3 extends over 12 amino acids. CDR3 region: CASTPRNTEAFF. The CDR3, as DNA: TGTGCCAGCACCCCCCGGAACACTGAAGCTTTCTTT.

The chain carries TRBV4-1 and TRBJ1-4, with TRBD1 as a possible D gene (5 bases). Deletions cut 2 bases from V and 5 bases from J, with 24 bases between. Germline V gene sequence: CDR1 MGHRA, CDR2 YSYEKL. This CDR3 is 19 amino acids long. The CDR3 region is CASSQTQGAGRLFNEKLFF. CDR3 in DNA: TGCGCCAGCAGCCAAACCCAAGGGGCAGGAAGGCTTTTCAATGAAAAACTGTTTTTT.

V usage is TRBV25-1 and J usage is TRBJ1-1; TRBD1 aligns across 8 bases. The germline V gene encodes CDR1 MGHDK and CDR2 SYGVNS. The CDR3 contains 15 residues. V shed 3 bases, J shed 6 bases, and the junction held 9 bases outside the gene matches. The DNA for the CDR3 is TGTGCCAGCAGTGATCTATATGGACAGGGCTCTGAAGCTTTCTTT. Protein: CASSDLYGQGSEAFF.

This chain connects TRBV2 to TRBJ2-5; 11 bases map to TRBD1. The germline gives CDR1 SNHLY, CDR2 FYNNEI. CDR3 length: 17 residues. The V gene end was trimmed by 5 bases and the J gene end by 5 bases; junction bases not matched to a gene: 13. CDR3: CASSLGTGGVKHETQYF. The DNA for the CDR3 is TGTGCCAGCAGTCTAGGGACAGGGGGAGTCAAACATGAGACCCAGTACTTC.

This chain links TRBV6-5 with TRBJ1-1; 9 bases align to TRBD1. Germline CDR1 reads MNHEY; CDR2 reads SVGAGI. CDR3 size: 15 residues. The V and J ends lost 0 bases and 5 bases, in that order; junction bases with no gene match: 4. The CDR3 loop is CASSYSGTGRTEAFF. The CDR3 DNA reads as TGTGCCAGCAGTTACTCCGGGACAGGGAGGACTGAAGCTTTCTTT.

Details on this clone: This sample also contains other DNA sequences that code for the same CDR3. V is TRBV2 and J is TRBJ2-5, with a weak D call TRBD1 (6 bases). Germline V gene sequence: CDR1 SNHLY, CDR2 FYNNEI. CDR3 length: 13 residues. The V gene lost 6 bases and the J gene lost 2 bases, with 10 bases spanning the gap. The CDR3 region is CASRGTGQETQYF. The CDR3 nucleotides read TGTGCCAGCAGGGGCACAGGGCAAGAGACCCAGTACTTC.

The rearrangement joins TRBV19 to TRBJ1-3, with 9 bases matching TRBD1. V shed 3 bases, J shed 8 bases, and the junction held 5 bases outside the gene matches. Per germline, CDR1 LNHDA and CDR2 SQIVND (reference sequence). The CDR3 runs to 14 residues. The CDR3 loop is CASSIGQGRDTIYF. In DNA form, the CDR3 reads TGTGCCAGTAGTATCGGACAGGGGAGAGACACCATATATTTT.

The chain is built from TRBV9 and TRBJ1-2; D is uncertain. The length of the CDR3 is 15 residues. The ends were cut back, 0 bases at V and 6 bases at J, with 15 bases in the middle. Germline V gives CDR1 SGDLS, CDR2 YYNGEE. For the CDR3, the DNA is TGTGCCAGCAGCGTAGTGACATCCTCACAGAATGGCTACACCTTC. Its protein is CASSVVTSSQNGYTF.

The rearrangement uses TRBV5-5 and TRBJ1-1; unclear D gene. This CDR3 contains 14 residues. CDR1 and CDR2 (germline): SGHKS, YYEKEE (reference sequence). V lost 1 base and J 5 bases, leaving 12 bases between the germline ends. The CDR3 DNA follows: TGTGCCAGCAGCTTGACGGGTTACGGGACTGAAGCTTTCTTT. Translation gives CASSLTGYGTEAFF.

The chain carries TRBV2 and TRBJ2-7, with D uncertain. This CDR3 has 14 amino acids. Trimming left V 3 bases short and J 0 bases short, with 9 bases between. Looked up from germline, CDR1 is SNHLY and CDR2 is FYNNEI. CDR3 bases: TGTGCCAGCAGTGACGGCCGCGTCTCCTACGAGCAGTACGTC. It is translated as CASSDGRVSYEQYV.

The chain uses TRBV20-1 and TRBJ1-1; 12 bases map to TRBD1. Germline assignment: CDR1 DFQATT and CDR2 SNEGSKA (reference sequence). The CDR3 is 15 amino acids. V gave up 3 bases and J gave up 6 bases; unmatched junction bases: 8. CDR3 in DNA: TGCAGTGCTAGTCCCCGGGACAGGGGGCAGTCTGAAGCTTTCTTT. Translated: CSASPRDRGQSEAFF.

The chain carries TRBV10-3 and TRBJ2-5; the D gene is possibly TRBD2 (7 bases). Germline V CDR1 and CDR2: ENHRY, SYGVKD. There are 16 residues in the CDR3. The germline V and J ends were trimmed by 0 bases and 2 bases, with 13 bases remaining between them. CDR3: CAISESGGGGQETQYF. CDR3 sequence (DNA): TGTGCCATCAGTGAGTCGGGCGGGGGCGGTCAAGAGACCCAGTACTTC.

The CDR3 loop reads CASSPTGEGNQPQHF. CDR3 nucleotide sequence: TGTGCCAGTAGTCCAACAGGGGAGGGCAATCAGCCCCAGCATTTT. The chain employs TRBV19 and TRBJ1-5; 7 bases match TRBD1. The CDR3 runs 15 residues. With 5 bases clipped from V and 2 bases from J, the junction kept 6 bases outside the gene matches. Germline CDR1 and CDR2: LNHDA and SQIVND (reference sequence). The full variable domain, in which reference TRBV19 and TRBJ1-5 provide the parts outside the CDR3, is DGGITQSPKYLFRKEGQNVTLSCEQNLNHDAMYWYRQDPGQGLRLIYYSQIVNDFQKGDIAEGYSVSREKKESFPLTVTSAQKNPTAFYLCASSPTGEGNQPQHFGDGTRLSIL.

This chain links TRBV5-1 with TRBJ1-2; 7 bases match TRBD1. CDR1 and CDR2 (germline): SGHRS, YFSETQ. Trimming at V came to 0 bases and at J to 7 bases, leaving 9 bases not matched to a gene. The CDR3 runs to 15 residues. The CDR3 protein is CASSLVGDRVSGYTF. The CDR3 DNA sequence: TGCGCCAGCAGCTTGGTGGGAGACAGGGTATCTGGCTACACCTTC.

The chain uses TRBV6-2 or TRBV6-3 and TRBJ2-3, with D perhaps TRBD1 or TRBD2 (5 bases each). The length of the CDR3 is 15 residues. V was pared by 2 bases and J by 1 base, with 10 bases between. Germline loops: CDR1 MNHEY, CDR2 SVGEGT. CDR3 DNA sequence: TGTGCCAGCAGTTACGGGACGGCAGGCACAGATACGCAGTATTTT. It translates to CASSYGTAGTDTQYF.

This chain uses TRBV6-5 with TRBJ1-4, with D tentatively TRBD1 (5 bases). The germline V gene encodes CDR1 MNHEY and CDR2 SVGAGI. V lost 7 bases, J lost 2 bases, and 11 bases lay in between. The CDR3 is 14 amino acids. The CDR3 sequence: CASKSGSTNEKLFF. The CDR3 DNA reads as TGTGCCAGCAAATCAGGGTCGACTAATGAAAAACTGTTTTTT.

The V call is TRBV4-1, the J call TRBJ1-2; 7 bases match TRBD1. CDR3 length: 16 amino acids. The germline gives CDR1 MGHRA, CDR2 YSYEKL. After removal of 1 base from V and 4 bases from J, the junction contained 9 bases not matched to a gene. The CDR3 loop reads CASSQAQGQTIYGYTF. CDR3 bases: TGCGCCAGCAGCCAAGCCCAGGGACAGACAATCTATGGCTACACCTTC.

The gene calls are TRBV7-9 and TRBJ2-2; 12 nucleotides agree with TRBD2. Looked up from germline, CDR1 is SEHNR and CDR2 is FQNEAQ (reference sequence). The CDR3 loop spans 17 amino acids. The ends lost 4 bases at V and 4 bases at J; junction bases unmatched: 7. CDR3 nucleotides: TGTGCCAGCAGCTCCGGGACTAGCGGGTTTTCCACCGGGGAGCTGTTTTTT. Its translation is CASSSGTSGFSTGELFF.

This chain links TRBV30 with TRBJ2-7, with 7 nucleotides matching TRBD2. Germline CDR1 reads GTSNPN; CDR2 reads SVGIG (reference sequence). V gave up 0 bases and J gave up 7 bases; unmatched junction bases: 9. The CDR3 has 14 amino acids. The CDR3 region is CAWSVGWGEGEQYV. The CDR3 nucleotides are TGTGCCTGGAGTGTAGGATGGGGGGAGGGAGAGCAGTACGTC.

V gene TRBV9 combines with J gene TRBJ1-4, with D tentatively TRBD1 (5 bases). CDR3 length: 14 amino acids. The V gene lost 3 bases and the J gene lost 7 bases, with 13 bases spanning the gap. Germline V gene sequence: CDR1 SGDLS, CDR2 YYNGEE. The CDR3 spells CASSAGGDGEKLFF. The DNA for the CDR3 is TGTGCCAGCAGCGCCGGGGGGGACGGTGAAAAACTGTTTTTT.

The CDR3 DNA follows: TGTGCCAGCAGCTGGGGCAGGGTGGTACGGAGCACTGAAGCTTTCTTT. The encoded protein is CASSWGRVVRSTEAFF. The chain is built from TRBV6-2 or TRBV6-3 and TRBJ1-1; D is perhaps TRBD1 (5 bases). The CDR3 spans 16 residues. V lost 6 bases and J 4 bases, leaving 21 bases between the germline ends. CDR1 is MNHEY, CDR2 SVGEGT, per germline.